This is a list of T cell receptor beta chains from one sample in a study of blood T cell repertoires in COVID-19. Profiled with immunoSEQ multiplex PCR; TCRdb holds only in-frame clones, not every one. Among about 64,000 clones listed, 88% were seen once. The sequencing input was peripheral blood. Receptors were obtained from a woman aged 55-75 years with COVID-19, enrolled during active disease. CDR3s include the opening cysteine and the closing phenylalanine or tryptophan. The order of the fields is V gene, D gene, clone size, J gene, CDR3 protein, CDR3 DNA. D genes are given only for firm matches. The size field is filled for only some rows; it gives once, few, many or a size class.

V: TRBV3-1/TRBV3-2; D: TRBD1; size: NA; J: TRBJ1-2; CDR3: CASSQEGGDRSHGYTF; DNA: TGTGCCAGCAGCCAAGAAGGGGGCGACAGGTCTCATGGCTACACCTTC
V: TRBV10-3; D: TRBD1; size: NA; J: TRBJ2-7; CDR3: CAISEGTGVGKYEQYF; DNA: TGTGCCATCAGTGAGGGGACAGGGGTGGGGAAATACGAGCAGTACTTC
V: TRBV19; D: NA; size: NA; J: TRBJ1-6; CDR3: CASKTDQNSPLHF; DNA: TGTGCCAGTAAGACAGATCAAAACTCACCCCTCCACTTT
V: TRBV7-9; D: NA; size: NA; J: TRBJ2-7; CDR3: CASSFGGLFEQYF; DNA: TGTGCCAGCAGCTTCGGGGGATTATTCGAGCAGTACTTC
V: TRBV6-5; D: NA; size: NA; J: TRBJ1-5; CDR3: CASSPGGGIAQHF; DNA: TGTGCCAGCAGCCCCGGGGGGGGAATAGCCCAGCATTTT
V: TRBV6-5; D: NA; size: NA; J: TRBJ1-5; CDR3: CASSSEEYQPQHF; DNA: TGTGCCAGCTCCTCTGAGGAATATCAGCCCCAGCATTTT
V: TRBV12-3/TRBV12-4; D: NA; size: NA; J: TRBJ2-7; CDR3: CASSLDGSYEQYF; DNA: TGTGCCAGCAGTCTAGACGGTTCCTACGAGCAGTACTTC
V: TRBV7-2; D: NA; size: NA; J: TRBJ1-2; CDR3: CASRVQRGSSYTF; DNA: TGTGCCAGCAGAGTACAACGGGGTTCCAGCTACACCTTC
V: TRBV5-1; D: TRBD2; size: NA; J: TRBJ2-2; CDR3: CASSSLAGPTGELFF; DNA: TGCGCCAGCAGCTCGCTAGCGGGCCCAACCGGGGAGCTGTTTTTT
V: TRBV5-1; D: TRBD1; size: NA; J: TRBJ2-2; CDR3: CASSLAPDRGGTGELFF; DNA: TGCGCCAGCAGCTTGGCCCCCGACAGGGGCGGCACCGGGGAGCTGTTTTTT
V: TRBV6-5; D: NA; size: NA; J: TRBJ2-3; CDR3: CASSYSTGSTDTQYF; DNA: TGTGCCAGCAGTTACTCGACCGGGAGCACAGATACGCAGTATTTT
V: TRBV4-2; D: TRBD2; size: NA; J: TRBJ2-7; CDR3: CASSQTGTTASYEQYF; DNA: TGTGCCAGCAGCCAGACCGGGACTACGGCCTCCTACGAGCAGTACTTC
V: TRBV11-3; D: NA; size: once; J: TRBJ1-5; CDR3: CASSPAGNQPQHF; DNA: TGTGCCAGCAGCCCTGCAGGGAATCAGCCCCAGCATTTT
V: TRBV10-3; D: TRBD1; size: NA; J: TRBJ2-7; CDR3: CAISPGGGYEQYF; DNA: TGTGCCATCAGTCCAGGGGGCGGCTACGAGCAGTACTTC
V: TRBV6-2/TRBV6-3; D: NA; size: NA; J: TRBJ1-2; CDR3: CASSENYYGYTF; DNA: TGTGCCAGCAGTGAGAACTACTATGGCTACACCTTC
V: TRBV7-2; D: TRBD1; size: NA; J: TRBJ1-1; CDR3: CASSRDRANTEAFF; DNA: TGTGCCAGCAGCCGGGACAGGGCTAACACTGAAGCTTTCTTT
V: TRBV6-6; D: TRBD1; size: NA; J: TRBJ1-2; CDR3: CASSGQGYGYTF; DNA: TGTGCCAGCAGCGGACAGGGCTATGGCTACACCTTC
V: TRBV5-1; D: TRBD1; size: NA; J: TRBJ1-2; CDR3: CASSLGQGYDGYTF; DNA: TGCGCCAGCAGCTTGGGACAGGGGTACGACGGCTACACCTTC
V: TRBV5-6; D: TRBD1; size: once; J: TRBJ2-2; CDR3: CASSSQGTGDTGELFF; DNA: TGTGCCAGCAGCTCCCAGGGGACAGGGGACACCGGGGAGCTGTTTTTT
V: TRBV6-2/TRBV6-3; D: NA; size: NA; J: TRBJ2-1; CDR3: CASSPDRGNEQFF; DNA: TGTGCCAGCAGCCCCGACAGAGGCAATGAGCAGTTCTTC
V: TRBV7-2; D: NA; size: NA; J: TRBJ2-3; CDR3: CASSIYTDTQYF; DNA: TGTGCCAGCAGCATATACACAGATACGCAGTATTTT
V: TRBV7-2; D: NA; size: NA; J: TRBJ1-5; CDR3: CASSLGSGHQPQHF; DNA: TGTGCCAGCAGCTTAGGTTCAGGGCATCAGCCCCAGCATTTT
V: TRBV9; D: NA; size: NA; J: TRBJ1-5; CDR3: CASSVGGSGQPQHF; DNA: TGTGCCAGCAGCGTAGGTGGCTCGGGGCAGCCCCAGCATTTT
V: TRBV18; D: NA; size: NA; J: TRBJ1-1; CDR3: CASSLGQNTEAFF; DNA: TGTGCCAGCTCCCTGGGACAAAACACTGAAGCTTTCTTT
V: TRBV9; D: TRBD2; size: NA; J: TRBJ2-7; CDR3: CASSPRLAELREQYF; DNA: TGTGCCAGCAGCCCCCGACTAGCGGAACTCCGCGAGCAGTACTTC
V: TRBV19; D: NA; size: NA; J: TRBJ2-1; CDR3: CASQSGFYNEQFF; DNA: TGTGCCAGTCAGTCGGGGTTTTACAATGAGCAGTTCTTC
V: TRBV7-2; D: TRBD1; size: NA; J: TRBJ1-6; CDR3: CASSPNSDRVDSPLHF; DNA: TGTGCCAGCAGCCCCAACTCCGACAGGGTAGATTCACCCCTCCACTTT
V: TRBV29-1; D: NA; size: NA; J: TRBJ1-3; CDR3: CSVEALDAGNTIYF; DNA: TGCAGCGTTGAGGCCCTGGATGCCGGGAACACCATATATTTT
V: TRBV6-5; D: TRBD2; size: NA; J: TRBJ2-7; CDR3: CASRGTSGRPEQYF; DNA: TGTGCCAGCAGGGGGACTAGCGGGCGTCCCGAGCAGTACTTC
V: TRBV4-3; D: NA; size: NA; J: TRBJ2-7; CDR3: CASSHQRGYEQYF; DNA: TGCGCCAGCAGCCATCAAAGGGGTTACGAGCAGTACTTC
V: TRBV5-4; D: NA; size: NA; J: TRBJ2-1; CDR3: CASSLDPGASYNEQFF; DNA: TGTGCCAGCAGCTTGGACCCGGGAGCATCCTACAATGAGCAGTTCTTC
V: TRBV20-1; D: NA; size: NA; J: TRBJ2-7; CDR3: CSAWRSYEQYF; DNA: TGCAGTGCTTGGAGATCCTACGAGCAGTACTTC
V: TRBV18; D: NA; size: few; J: TRBJ1-5; CDR3: CASSPMAEEPQHF; DNA: TGTGCCAGCTCGCCCATGGCGGAGGAGCCCCAGCATTTT
V: TRBV10-2; D: NA; size: NA; J: TRBJ2-7; CDR3: CASSDGGPNRYEQYF; DNA: TGCGCCAGCAGTGACGGGGGTCCGAACCGCTACGAGCAGTACTTC
V: TRBV3-1/TRBV3-2; D: TRBD2; size: NA; J: TRBJ2-3; CDR3: CASSQMRTSGGRGVFTDTQYF; DNA: TGTGCCAGCAGCCAGATGAGGACTAGCGGGGGGCGTGGGGTATTCACAGATACGCAGTATTTT
V: TRBV4-1; D: NA; size: once; J: TRBJ1-4; CDR3: CASSQVTTEKLFF; DNA: TGCGCCAGCAGCCAAGTGACAACAGAAAAACTGTTTTTT
V: TRBV5-6; D: TRBD2; size: NA; J: TRBJ2-1; CDR3: CASSVPGLRQFF; DNA: TGTGCCAGCAGCGTCCCGGGACTACGACAGTTCTTC
V: TRBV3-1/TRBV3-2; D: TRBD2; size: NA; J: TRBJ2-3; CDR3: CASSQGGGAYSTDTQYF; DNA: TGTGCCAGCAGCCAAGGCGGGGGTGCTTACAGCACAGATACGCAGTATTTT
V: TRBV6-6; D: TRBD1; size: NA; J: TRBJ1-1; CDR3: CASSPGGVGTEAFF; DNA: TGTGCCAGCAGTCCAGGGGGCGTCGGCACTGAAGCTTTCTTT
V: TRBV28; D: TRBD1; size: NA; J: TRBJ1-1; CDR3: CASSLGTGNTEAFF; DNA: TGTGCCAGCAGTTTAGGGACAGGGAACACTGAAGCTTTCTTT
V: TRBV5-1; D: NA; size: once; J: TRBJ1-1; CDR3: CASSFRGNPTEAFF; DNA: TGCGCCAGCAGCTTTAGGGGGAACCCCACTGAAGCTTTCTTT
V: TRBV2; D: TRBD1; size: NA; J: TRBJ1-1; CDR3: CASSTGQPFSEAFF; DNA: TGTGCCAGCAGCACGGGACAGCCCTTCTCTGAAGCTTTCTTT
V: TRBV6-5; D: NA; size: NA; J: TRBJ1-5; CDR3: CASSSSKQGGQPQHF; DNA: TGTGCCAGCAGTTCCAGTAAACAGGGAGGGCAGCCCCAGCATTTT
V: TRBV6-1; D: TRBD1; size: NA; J: TRBJ1-2; CDR3: CASSEVEGAGGYTF; DNA: TGTGCCAGCAGTGAAGTGGAGGGGGCGGGTGGCTACACCTTC
V: TRBV18; D: NA; size: once; J: TRBJ2-4; CDR3: CASSPHPEANIQYF; DNA: TGTGCCAGCTCACCACATCCGGAGGCGAACATTCAGTACTTC
V: TRBV18; D: NA; size: NA; J: TRBJ1-6; CDR3: CASSGGSSYNSPLHF; DNA: TGTGCCAGCTCGGGGGGAAGCTCCTATAATTCACCCCTCCACTTT
V: TRBV5-4; D: TRBD2; size: NA; J: TRBJ2-7; CDR3: CASSLDGTSGHYEQYF; DNA: TGTGCCAGCAGCTTGGACGGGACTAGCGGACACTACGAGCAGTACTTC
V: TRBV7-9; D: TRBD2; size: NA; J: TRBJ2-2; CDR3: CASSRPGLAYTGELFF; DNA: TGTGCCAGCAGCCGACCGGGACTAGCTTACACCGGGGAGCTGTTTTTT
V: TRBV25-1; D: NA; size: NA; J: TRBJ1-6; CDR3: CASPNTGNGTWGTVPLHF; DNA: TGTGCCAGCCCGAATACAGGGAATGGAACTTGGGGGACGGTTCCCCTCCACTTT